This T cell receptor (beta chain) emerged from a study of vaccination effects on CD4 cells after COVID-19. Study overall: Either the mRNA-1273 or the BNT162b2 vaccine was given to participants as two doses.

As regards this clone: Its antigen is unknown.

Antigen-specific CD4+ T cells expanded by the ViraFEST assay with viral peptide pools were then sequenced. Scientists isolated CD4+ T cells after an approximately 11-day culture period ended. The vaccine recipients had no prior SARS-CoV-2 infection, with negative nucleocapsid antibodies. Cultures of over 1.5 million PBMC per well contained approximately 9.6 IU/ml IL-2 plus 10 ug/ml peptides. Fresh IL-2-containing medium replaced half the medium on days 3 and 7. The repertoire was sequenced with immunoSEQ multiplex PCR; TCRdb's copy has only in-frame clones and lacks some. The sample lists 77,000 or so clones; 78% were seen once. The CDR3 has 18 amino acids. V lost 5 bases, J lost 3 bases, and 25 bases lay in between. CDR1 and CDR2 from the germline V gene are LNHDA and SQIVND (reference sequence). Study outcomes and limitations: After vaccination, at late timepoints, clones induced by infection and by vaccine contracted markedly.

The sequence was collected from a human donor who received a COVID-19 vaccine. Sequencing used CD4+ T cells from PBMCs cultured with SARS-CoV-2 spike peptides, obtained before COVID-19 vaccination. The J gene is TRBJ2-5, the V gene TRBV19; possible D gene TRBD2, 6 bases. CDR3: CASSAGSLGGNREETQYF. The DNA of the CDR3 is TGTGCCAGTAGTGCCGGCTCCTTGGGGGGTAATCGGGAAGAGACCCAGTACTTC.